This entry lists 32 T cell receptor beta chains sequenced from one sample in a study of response to subunit inactivated influenza vaccine. TCRdb independently ran MiXCR on the RT-PCR reads; one entry per CDR3 protein. The sample contains 500,000 to 600,000 distinct CDR3 sequences, around 11% of which appear only once. The source was PBMCs from blood, collected on the day of vaccination. These receptors were obtained from a man aged 50 to 60 who received an inactivated influenza vaccine.

This clonotype was seen a few times. The chain employs TRBV4-2 and TRBJ2-3; 15 bases map to TRBD2. V dropped 0 bases and J dropped 4; count of bases not matched to a gene: 5. This CDR3 comprises 18 residues. Germline V lookup: CDR1 LGHNA, CDR2 YNFKEQ. The DNA of the CDR3 is TGTGCCAGCAGCCAAGAGGTAGGACTAGCGGGGGGGCCAGATACGCAGTATTTT. This gives the protein CASSQEVGLAGGPDTQYF.

This sequence joins TRBV24-1 and TRBJ2-1; possible D gene TRBD2, 5 bases. Germline CDR1 and CDR2: KGHDR and SFDVKD. The CDR3 runs to 14 residues. V dropped 2 bases and J dropped 6 bases, with 10 bases sitting between them. The CDR3 protein is CATSDWHRGNEQFF. CDR3 bases: TGTGCCACCAGTGATTGGCACCGGGGCAATGAGCAGTTCTTC.

This clonotype was observed many times. V gene TRBV28 combines with J gene TRBJ1-5, with D uncertain. The ends were cut back, 3 bases at V and 0 bases at J, with 9 bases in the middle. The CDR3 loop spans 15 amino acids. Germline CDR1 and CDR2: MDHEN and SYDVKM. The CDR3 region has the DNA TGTGCCAGCAGTTTGTTGGCCAGTAGCAATCAGCCCCAGCATTTT. It encodes CASSLLASSNQPQHF. The variable domain in full, with the rest retrieved from reference TRBV28 and TRBJ1-5, is DVKVTQSSRYLVKRTGEKVFLECVQDMDHENMFWYRQDPGLGLRLIYFSYDVKMKEKGDIPEGYSVSREKKERFSLILESASTNQTSMYLCASSLLASSNQPQHFGDGTRLSIL.

This clonotype has only a few counts. The chain recombines TRBV12-3 or TRBV12-4 with TRBJ1-6; a weak D match, TRBD1 (5 bases). The CDR3 has 15 amino acids. The V end lost 5 bases, the J end lost 7 bases, and 15 bases lay between the germline ends. The CDR3, as DNA: TGTGCCAGCAGTCCTAGACTCGGGGACAATTCACCCCTCCACTTT. It encodes CASSPRLGDNSPLHF.

The chain uses TRBV4-3 and TRBJ2-7; the match to TRBD2 covers 7 bases. Germline CDR1 reads LGHNA; CDR2 reads YSLEER. Trimming removed 0 bases from V and 3 bases from J; junction bases left unmatched: 2. The CDR3 is made up of 14 amino acids. Written as DNA, the CDR3 is TGCGCCAGCAGCCAAGAGTCTAGCGGCTACGAGCAGTACTTC. Its protein product is CASSQESSGYEQYF.

This rearrangement joins TRBV7-9 to TRBJ2-1; 9 bases fit TRBD1. CDR3 size: 16 residues. The V segment lost 5 bases and the J segment 3 bases; nucleotides outside the gene matches: 8. Germline V lookup: CDR1 SEHNR, CDR2 FQNEAQ (reference sequence). The CDR3 DNA sequence: TGTGCCAGCAGCGACTGGACAGGGGTTGACTACAATGAGCAGTTCTTC. Translating it yields CASSDWTGVDYNEQFF. Filled out from reference TRBV7-9 and TRBJ2-1, the complete variable domain reads DTGVSQNPRHKITKRGQNVTFRCDPISEHNRLYWYRQTLGQGPEFLTYFQNEAQLEKSRLLSDRFSAERPKGSFSTLEIQRTEQGDSAMYLCASSDWTGVDYNEQFFGPGTRLTVL.

In this sample, this clonotype turned up many times. The rearrangement uses TRBV6-2 or TRBV6-3 and TRBJ1-1; the D gene is possibly TRBD1 (6 bases). Germline V gene lookup returns CDR1 MNHEY and CDR2 SVGEGT. The CDR3 consists of 13 residues. V lost 8 bases and J 4 bases, leaving 14 bases between the germline ends. In nucleotides, the CDR3 is TGTGCCAGCTCGGGACAACTTTTCACTGAAGCTTTCTTT. Amino acid sequence: CASSGQLFTEAFF.

The chain joins TRBV15 to TRBJ2-5; tentative D call: TRBD2 (5 bases). The CDR3 runs 13 residues. V was cut by 0 bases and J by 8 bases, with 10 bases left in between. Germline values: CDR1 LNHNV, CDR2 YYDKDF (reference sequence). In DNA form, the CDR3 reads TGTGCCACCAGCAGAGATCGAGGGAGAACCCAGTACTTC. Translation: CATSRDRGRTQYF.

The rearrangement uses TRBV7-6 and TRBJ2-3; no definite D call. Deletions cut 0 bases from V and 0 bases from J, with 13 bases between. The CDR3 runs to 17 residues. The germline CDR1 and CDR2 sequences are SGHVS and FNYEAQ. CDR3: CASSLAVPPLSTDTQYF. CDR3 DNA sequence: TGTGCCAGCAGCTTAGCGGTCCCCCCCCTTAGCACAGATACGCAGTATTTT. Full variable domain (outside the CDR3, taken from reference TRBV7-6 and TRBJ2-3): GAGVSQSPRYKVTKRGQDVALRCDPISGHVSLYWYRQALGQGPEFLTYFNYEAQQDKSGLPNDRFSAERPEGSISTLTIQRTEQRDSAMYRCASSLAVPPLSTDTQYFGPGTRLTVL.

This clonotype was observed many times. The J gene is TRBJ2-7, the V gene TRBV6-1, with 10 bases matching TRBD1. V trimming: 7 bases; J trimming: 2 bases; junction bases outside the gene matches: 5. Germline CDR1 reads MNHNS; CDR2 reads SASEGT. The CDR3 is made up of 14 amino acids. CDR3: CASTWTGGTYEQYF. CDR3 sequence (DNA): TGTGCCAGCACCTGGACAGGGGGTACCTACGAGCAGTACTTC.

J is TRBJ1-6 and V is TRBV11-2; 10 bases line up with TRBD1. V gave up 6 bases and J gave up 6 bases; unmatched junction bases: 5. Germline V gives CDR1 SGHAT, CDR2 FQNNGV. The length of the CDR3 is 15 residues. For the CDR3, the DNA is TGTGCCAGCAGGCCTGGGACAGGGGTTAATTCACCCCTCCACTTT. This gives the protein CASRPGTGVNSPLHF. Variable domain in full (rest from reference TRBV11-2 and TRBJ1-6): EAGVAQSPRYKIIEKRQSVAFWCNPISGHATLYWYQQILGQGPKLLIQFQNNGVVDDSQLPKDRFSAERLKGVDSTLKIQPAKLEDSAVYLCASRPGTGVNSPLHFGNGTRLTVT.

This clonotype showed up many times. The V call is TRBV4-1, the J call TRBJ2-1, with 11 bases matching TRBD2. The V gene end was trimmed by 3 bases and the J gene end by 2 bases; junction bases not matched to a gene: 18. CDR1 is MGHRA and CDR2 is YSYEKL in the germline V gene. This CDR3 comprises 21 residues. In DNA, the CDR3 is TGCGCCAGCAGCCAGAGGCCCCCCCAGGGAACTAGCGGGGGAGCCTACAATGAGCAGTTCTTC. Encoded protein: CASSQRPPQGTSGGAYNEQFF.

This clonotype was detected only a few times. J is TRBJ1-4 and V is TRBV11-2; the D gene is possibly TRBD1 (6 bases). This CDR3 contains 17 residues. Trimming took off 4 bases at V and 0 bases at J, with 15 bases between the two ends. The V gene's germline CDR1 is SGHAT and CDR2 FQNNGV. In DNA, the CDR3 is TGTGCCAGCAGCTCCCTCAGGGGTCATGCAACTAATGAAAAACTGTTTTTT. Protein sequence: CASSSLRGHATNEKLFF. The entire variable domain, with the rest obtained from reference TRBV11-2 and TRBJ1-4, is as follows: EAGVAQSPRYKIIEKRQSVAFWCNPISGHATLYWYQQILGQGPKLLIQFQNNGVVDDSQLPKDRFSAERLKGVDSTLKIQPAKLEDSAVYLCASSSLRGHATNEKLFFGSGTQLSVL.

V usage is TRBV5-1 and J usage is TRBJ1-1; D gene ambiguous. Germline CDR1 SGHRS, CDR2 YFSETQ. Trimming stripped 4 bases from V and 10 bases from J, with 17 bases between. The CDR3 covers 13 residues. CDR3 sequence reads: CASSPMGRSGAFF. The CDR3 nucleotides read TGCGCCAGCAGCCCAATGGGCAGGAGTGGAGCTTTCTTT.

V gene TRBV5-1 combines with J gene TRBJ2-7, with 7 positions matching TRBD2. Unmatched junction bases numbered 5, after V lost 2 bases and J lost 3 bases. Germline CDR1 reads SGHRS; CDR2 reads YFSETQ. The CDR3 spans 14 residues. The CDR3 coding sequence is TGCGCCAGCAGCTTTCTTCCTAGCGGCTACGAGCAGTACTTC. The encoded protein is CASSFLPSGYEQYF. Supplemented by reference TRBV5-1 and TRBJ2-7, the full variable domain reads KAGVTQTPRYLIKTRGQQVTLSCSPISGHRSVSWYQQTPGQGLQFLFEYFSETQRNKGNFPGRFSGRQFSNSRSEMNVSTLELGDSALYLCASSFLPSGYEQYFGPGTRLTVT.

A note on this clonotype: No conserved phenylalanine or tryptophan ends this CDR3, so it is likely a read error. The CDR3 DNA follows: TGTGCCTGGACAAGCTCCTACGAGCAGTACATC. Amino acids: CAWTSSYEQYI. This chain joins TRBV30 and TRBJ2-7; D call uncertain. The CDR3 spans 11 residues. The germline V and J ends were trimmed by 4 bases and 0 bases, with 4 bases remaining between them. Germline CDR1 and CDR2: GTSNPN and SVGIG (reference sequence).

The V and J genes are TRBV6-2 or TRBV6-3 and TRBJ1-1, with D maybe TRBD1 (6 bases). The CDR3 runs to 19 residues. V lost 6 bases, J lost 0 bases, and 26 bases lay in between. Germline CDR1 reads MNHEY; CDR2 reads SVGEGT. The CDR3 sequence is CASSQIWFRGQIMNTEAFF. For the CDR3, the DNA is TGTGCCAGCAGCCAGATTTGGTTTCGGGGGCAAATTATGAACACTGAAGCTTTCTTT.

This clonotype was observed a handful of times. The genes are TRBV4-1 and TRBJ2-7; TRBD1 aligns across 7 bases. Germline V gene data show CDR1 as MGHRA and CDR2 as YSYEKL. There are 15 residues in the CDR3. The trim removed 5 bases at V and 7 bases at J, leaving 14 bases unmatched. In DNA, the CDR3 is TGCGCCAGCAGCAGAGCCGGACAGGTATCTTGGGAGCAGTACTTC. Its protein product is CASSRAGQVSWEQYF.

The V call is TRBV19, the J call TRBJ2-7, with a possible D match to TRBD2 (5 bases). V was shortened by 5 bases and J by 6 bases, with 14 bases between the two germline ends. Looked up from germline, CDR1 is LNHDA and CDR2 is SQIVND (reference sequence). This CDR3 has 13 amino acids. The CDR3 DNA sequence: TGTGCCAGTAGTCTAAGCGGCGCGGGCGAGCAGTACTTC. Translated, it gives CASSLSGAGEQYF.

Only a few counts were recorded for this clonotype. The chain couples TRBV5-5 to TRBJ1-1, with TRBD1 matching over 10 bases. This CDR3 region has 14 residues. V was pared by 3 bases and J by 1 base, with 0 bases of the junction left unmatched. Germline lookup yields CDR1 SGHKS and CDR2 YYEKEE (reference sequence). The CDR3 sequence: CASSWDRGNTEAFF. The DNA of the CDR3 is TGTGCCAGCAGCTGGGACAGGGGGAACACTGAAGCTTTCTTT.

This chain links TRBV12-3 or TRBV12-4 with TRBJ2-2; D possibly corresponds to TRBD2 (5 bases). This CDR3 has 17 residues. The V end was cut by 6 bases, the J end by 3 bases, with 20 bases between. In nucleotides, the CDR3 is TGTGCCAGCAGATCAAACCTACTAGTTACGGACACCGGGGAGCTGTTTTTT. Encoded protein: CASRSNLLVTDTGELFF.

This clonotype appeared a few times. The chain employs TRBV12-3 or TRBV12-4 and TRBJ2-3; the D is unclear. The ends were cut back, 6 bases at V and 7 bases at J, with 14 bases in the middle. The CDR3 has 13 residues. CDR3 sequence: CASSPGGMNTQYF. The DNA for the CDR3 is TGTGCCAGCAGCCCCGGTGGGATGAATACGCAGTATTTT.

This chain connects TRBV5-8 to TRBJ2-3; D is unresolved. The CDR3 has 15 amino acids. Between the trimmed V and J ends, which lost 0 bases and 4 bases, there was a span of 12 bases. The germline gives CDR1 SGHTS, CDR2 YDEGEE. CDR3 region: CASSLEGLIPDTQYF. CDR3 DNA: TGTGCCAGCAGCTTGGAGGGCCTAATCCCAGATACGCAGTATTTT.

This clonotype showed up just a few times. The chain uses TRBV12-5 and TRBJ1-1; TRBD1 aligns across 8 bases. Trimming at V came to 3 bases and at J to 0 bases, leaving 15 bases not matched to a gene. The CDR3 covers 19 residues. Germline V gene sequence: CDR1 LGHNT, CDR2 FRNRAP. The CDR3 DNA reads as TGTGCTAGTGGTTTCGCCACCGGTCTCAGGGGGCATTTGAACACTGAAGCTTTCTTT. It is translated as CASGFATGLRGHLNTEAFF.

This clonotype showed up just a few times. The gene calls are TRBV5-1 and TRBJ2-7; 9 bases line up with TRBD1. The CDR3 loop spans 14 amino acids. V lost 2 bases to trimming and J lost 4 bases; unmatched junction nucleotides: 4. Per germline, CDR1 SGHRS and CDR2 YFSETQ. Here the CDR3 DNA reads TGCGCCAGCAGCTTTAAGACAGGGGGGTACGAGCAGTACTTC. Amino acid sequence: CASSFKTGGYEQYF.

The rearrangement uses TRBV11-2 and TRBJ2-5, with D perhaps TRBD2 (6 bases). This CDR3 contains 15 residues. V was pared by 5 bases and J by 3 bases, with 16 bases between. Germline lookup yields CDR1 SGHAT and CDR2 FQNNGV. The CDR3 DNA reads as TGTGCCAGCAGCCCCGCCCGGGGGTGGGAAGAGACCCAGTACTTC. Its translation: CASSPARGWEETQYF.

The chain couples TRBV2 to TRBJ2-7, with TRBD2 matching over 7 bases. Germline loops: CDR1 SNHLY, CDR2 FYNNEI. The J segment lost 7 bases and the V segment lost 5 bases, leaving 14 bases of the junction unmatched. There are 15 residues in the CDR3. CDR3 loop: CASSPYVSGGLEQYF. For the CDR3, the DNA is TGTGCCAGCAGTCCCTACGTGTCGGGAGGCCTAGAGCAGTACTTC.

Only a few counts were recorded for this clonotype. This chain links TRBV4-2 with TRBJ2-1, with D hard to call. V was trimmed by 0 bases and J by 1 base, leaving 13 bases between them. CDR3 length: 17 residues. Germline CDR1 LGHNA, CDR2 YNFKEQ. CDR3 in amino acids: CASSQEVGGYSYNEQFF. The CDR3 bases are TGTGCCAGCAGCCAAGAGGTGGGCGGTTATTCCTACAATGAGCAGTTCTTC.

This clonotype was detected a few times. The chain joins TRBV5-1 to TRBJ1-5; no reliable D call. Between the trimmed V and J ends, which lost 0 bases and 1 base, there was a span of 8 bases. CDR3 size: 15 residues. Per the germline V gene, CDR1 is SGHRS and CDR2 is YFSETQ. CDR3 loop: CASSLAGHSNQPQHF. The CDR3, as DNA: TGCGCCAGCAGCTTGGCAGGTCACAGCAATCAGCCCCAGCATTTT.

This clonotype was seen at least ten times. V and J are TRBV15 and TRBJ1-2; no firm D call. CDR1 is LNHNV and CDR2 is YYDKDF in the germline V gene (reference sequence). There are 12 residues in the CDR3. V lost 0 bases and J 8 bases, leaving 7 bases between the germline ends. This chain's CDR3 is CATSRDRGGYTF. CDR3 in DNA: TGTGCCACCAGCAGAGATAGAGGGGGCTACACCTTC.

This clonotype appeared a few times. The chain links TRBV7-2 to TRBJ2-7, with 7 bases fitting TRBD1. V lost 3 bases and J lost 2; bases outside the gene matches: 7. The CDR3 has 15 residues. From germline, CDR1 is SGHTA and CDR2 FQGNSA. CDR3 DNA: TGTGCCAGCAGCTTCAGAGGGGGCTCTACCTACGAGCAGTACTTC. It yields the protein CASSFRGGSTYEQYF. The whole variable domain, filled in from reference TRBV7-2 and TRBJ2-7, reads GAGVSQSPSNKVTEKGKDVELRCDPISGHTALYWYRQSLGQGLEFLIYFQGNSAPDKSGLPSDRFSAERTGGSVSTLTIQRTQQEDSAVYLCASSFRGGSTYEQYFGPGTRLTVT.

The chain has TRBV12-3 or TRBV12-4 and TRBJ2-5; D uncertain. This CDR3 is 12 amino acids long. Deletions cut 6 bases from V and 1 base from J, with 6 bases between. CDR3 region: CASRHFQETQYF. DNA of the CDR3: TGTGCCAGCAGGCACTTCCAAGAGACCCAGTACTTC.